Listed below are T cell receptor beta chains from one sample, sequenced in a study of cytomegalovirus exposure and HLA in healthy donors. Libraries were prepared by immunoSEQ multiplex PCR; TCRdb keeps only in-frame clonotypes and omits some of them. Of approximately 140,000 clones in the sample, around 76% were seen once. Sequencing was done on a sample of PBMCs. The receptor set was obtained from a man between 18 and 29 years old in good health and CMV-seronegative. Both conserved end residues are part of each CDR3. The D gene is left open where the match is weak. Clone sizes are given selectively: once, few, many, or a class where the clone is expanded.

D gene	clone size	V gene	J gene	CDR3 protein	CDR3 DNA
TRBD1	.	TRBV5-1	TRBJ2-1	CASSPPGKGAVNEQFF	TGCGCCAGCAGCCCACCCGGGAAGGGGGCCGTCAATGAGCAGTTCTTC
.	.	TRBV5-5	TRBJ2-7	CASSLFREHYEQYF	TGTGCCAGCAGCTTGTTCAGGGAACACTACGAGCAGTACTTC
TRBD2	few	TRBV6-5	TRBJ2-3	CASSGTSGGADTQYF	TGTGCCAGCAGTGGGACTAGCGGGGGGGCAGATACGCAGTATTTT
.	.	TRBV10-3	TRBJ1-2	CAISEFRAQYYGYTF	TGTGCCATCAGTGAGTTCAGGGCACAGTACTATGGCTACACCTTC
.	.	TRBV21-1	TRBJ2-7	CASSKAADRDGSYEQYF	TGTGCCAGCAGCAAAGCGGCGGACAGGGACGGCTCCTACGAGCAGTACTTC
.	.	TRBV6-6	TRBJ2-7	CASSPDSPYEQYF	TGTGCCAGCAGCCCGGACAGCCCCTACGAGCAGTACTTC
TRBD2	.	TRBV5-1	TRBJ2-1	CASSLVPGTSGRGNTGEQFF	TGCGCCAGCAGCTTGGTCCCCGGGACTAGCGGGAGGGGTAATACGGGTGAGCAGTTCTTC
.	few	TRBV19	TRBJ2-7	CASSIDRVSSYEQYF	TGTGCCAGTAGTATAGATCGGGTGTCATCCTACGAGCAGTACTTC
.	.	TRBV28	TRBJ2-6	CASTPGGSGANVLTF	TGTGCCAGCACGCCTGGAGGCTCTGGGGCCAACGTCCTGACTTTC
TRBD1	once	TRBV5-6	TRBJ2-6	CASSFGDSSSGANVLTF	TGTGCCAGCAGCTTCGGGGACAGTTCTTCCGGGGCCAACGTCCTGACTTTC
.	once	TRBV28	TRBJ2-7	CASSGRTSPYEQYF	TGTGCCAGCAGTGGGAGGACCTCTCCCTACGAGCAGTACTTC
TRBD1	.	TRBV18	TRBJ2-5	CASSPLGTAQETQYF	TGTGCCAGCTCACCCCTCGGGACAGCACAAGAGACCCAGTACTTC
TRBD1	.	TRBV6-6	TRBJ2-5	CASSYRDRGRQETQYF	TGTGCCAGCAGTTATCGTGACAGGGGTCGACAAGAGACCCAGTACTTC
TRBD2	few	TRBV10-3	TRBJ2-1	CAISGWVAGESDEQFF	TGTGCCATCAGTGGGTGGGTAGCGGGAGAGTCGGATGAGCAGTTCTTC
.	.	TRBV20-1	TRBJ1-1	CSARRGLEAFF	TGCAGTGCTAGACGCGGGCTTGAAGCTTTCTTT
TRBD1	.	TRBV6-1	TRBJ2-7	CASSALTGGPPSYEQYF	TGTGCCAGCAGTGCCCTCACAGGGGGCCCCCCCTCCTACGAGCAGTACTTC
.	.	TRBV5-6	TRBJ2-7	CASSSTQGSAEQYF	TGTGCCAGCAGCTCAACACAGGGCTCAGCCGAGCAGTACTTC
.	.	TRBV5-4	TRBJ1-3	CASSPEGVKGNTIYF	TGTGCCAGCAGCCCCGAGGGGGTTAAGGGAAACACCATATATTTT
TRBD1	once	TRBV5-1	TRBJ2-7	CASSLEGTGSNEQYF	TGCGCCAGCAGCTTGGAAGGGACAGGGTCGAACGAGCAGTACTTC
TRBD1	.	TRBV14	TRBJ2-7	CASSPPGQLYEQYF	TGTGCCAGCAGTCCCCCGGGACAGCTATACGAGCAGTACTTC
TRBD2	.	TRBV19	TRBJ2-5	CASSLAPQGLAGGETQYF	TGTGCCAGTAGTCTGGCGCCTCAGGGACTAGCGGGGGGAGAGACCCAGTACTTC
.	.	TRBV9	TRBJ1-2	CASSVGNSNYGYTF	TGTGCCAGCAGCGTAGGGAACAGTAACTATGGCTACACCTTC
TRBD1	.	TRBV14	TRBJ2-3	CASSQGTGLFTDTQYF	TGTGCCAGCAGCCAAGGGACAGGGCTTTTCACAGATACGCAGTATTTT
TRBD1	once	TRBV19	TRBJ1-1	CASATGVYTEAFF	TGTGCCAGTGCTACAGGGGTGTACACTGAAGCTTTCTTT
TRBD2	.	TRBV19	TRBJ2-2	CASSSGLADTGELFF	TGTGCCAGTAGTTCGGGACTAGCGGACACCGGGGAGCTGTTTTTT
.	.	TRBV21-1	TRBJ1-5	CASSTEPGQGHQPQHF	TGTGCCAGCAGCACCGAGCCGGGACAGGGTCATCAGCCCCAGCATTTT
TRBD1	.	TRBV27	TRBJ2-3	CASSPDRDSSTDTQYF	TGTGCCAGCAGTCCGGACCGGGACAGCAGCACAGATACGCAGTATTTT
.	.	TRBV6-1	TRBJ2-3	CASSELGHAYTDTQYF	TGTGCCAGCAGTGAATTGGGGCACGCATACACAGATACGCAGTATTTT
.	few	TRBV4-2	TRBJ2-2	CASSQGLTNTGELFF	TGTGCCAGCAGCCAAGGACTTACTAACACCGGGGAGCTGTTTTTT
TRBD1	.	TRBV14	TRBJ1-2	CASSQYRGLNYGYTF	TGTGCCAGCAGCCAGTACAGGGGGCTGAACTATGGCTACACCTTC
.	once	TRBV7-9	TRBJ1-5	CASSLGRGEYSNQPQHF	TGTGCCAGCAGCTTAGGCAGGGGCGAATATAGCAATCAGCCCCAGCATTTT
.	.	TRBV19	TRBJ2-3	CASSIEQQTNTQYF	TGTGCCAGTAGTATAGAACAACAAACCAATACGCAGTATTTT
TRBD1	.	TRBV11-3	TRBJ2-7	CASSLGTGAGEQYF	TGTGCCAGCAGCTTAGGTACAGGGGCCGGCGAGCAGTACTTC
.	.	TRBV2	TRBJ2-2	CASSPREVGGELFF	TGTGCCAGCAGCCCCAGGGAGGTTGGCGGGGAGCTGTTTTTT
.	.	TRBV5-1	TRBJ1-4	CASSPGVGEREKLFF	TGCGCCAGCAGCCCTGGAGTTGGGGAGAGAGAAAAACTGTTTTTT
.	.	TRBV7-9	TRBJ1-1	CASSLPGPNTEAFF	TGTGCCAGCAGCTTACCAGGGCCGAACACTGAAGCTTTCTTT
.	.	TRBV19	TRBJ1-1	CASSARDSYTEAFF	TGTGCCAGTAGTGCCCGGGACTCCTACACTGAAGCTTTCTTT
TRBD2	.	TRBV9	TRBJ2-1	CASSPQPGLAPNEQFF	TGTGCCAGCAGCCCTCAACCGGGACTAGCGCCCAATGAGCAGTTCTTC
TRBD1	.	TRBV7-9	TRBJ1-1	CASSFTGAQMNTEAFF	TGTGCCAGCAGCTTTACAGGGGCCCAAATGAACACTGAAGCTTTCTTT
.	.	TRBV25-1	TRBJ1-2	CASSTSLAGLYGYTF	TGTGCCAGCAGTACTTCCTTGGCAGGGCTCTATGGCTACACCTTC
.	.	TRBV28	TRBJ2-3	CASSPSLSTDTQYF	TGTGCCAGCAGTCCTTCACTAAGCACAGATACGCAGTATTTT
TRBD1	.	TRBV5-5	TRBJ1-2	CASSLVGGDYGYTF	TGTGCCAGCAGCTTGGTAGGGGGCGACTATGGCTACACCTTC
TRBD1	.	TRBV12-5	TRBJ1-2	CASGFVPAHRDRDGYTF	TGTGCTAGTGGTTTCGTCCCCGCGCACCGGGACAGGGATGGCTACACCTTC
.	.	TRBV10-2	TRBJ1-5	CASSDLGHSNQSQHF	TGCGCCAGCAGTGACCTGGGTCATAGCAATCAGTCCCAGCATTTT
.	few	TRBV5-6	TRBJ1-1	CASSGQMNTEAFF	TGTGCCAGCAGCGGACAGATGAACACTGAAGCTTTCTTT
TRBD2	.	TRBV7-9	TRBJ2-5	CASSLLAGGQETQYF	TGTGCCAGCAGCTTGCTAGCGGGGGGCCAAGAGACCCAGTACTTC
TRBD2	.	TRBV9	TRBJ2-5	CASSVGSGGQTQYF	TGTGCCAGCAGCGTAGGAAGCGGGGGTCAGACCCAGTACTTC
.	.	TRBV30	TRBJ2-7	CAWTNRANYEQYF	TGTGCCTGGACGAACAGGGCAAACTACGAGCAGTACTTC
.	.	TRBV2	TRBJ2-4	CASRATEAKNIQYF	TGTGCCAGCAGAGCTACAGAAGCCAAAAACATTCAGTACTTC
.	few	TRBV5-4	TRBJ2-1	CASSLYNEQFF	TGTGCCAGCAGCCTTTACAATGAGCAGTTCTTC
.	.	TRBV30	TRBJ1-3	CAWSVLLSGNTIYF	TGTGCCTGGAGTGTACTACTCTCTGGAAACACCATATATTTT
TRBD2	.	TRBV19	TRBJ2-3	CASNGGGGAISTDTQYF	TGTGCCAGTAATGGGGGCGGGGGGGCGATTAGCACAGATACGCAGTATTTT